Sequencing of this T cell receptor (beta chain) was carried out in a study of cytomegalovirus exposure and HLA in healthy donors. 60 Vbeta and 13 Jbeta primers were used in PCR. The method was immunoSEQ multiplex PCR; TCRdb's version includes in-frame clones alone and lacks a portion of them. The sample has 90,000 to 130,000 clones; the top ten hold around 7%. This CDR3 has 13 residues. Trimming cost V 7 bases and J 1 base; bases outside gene matches: 4. Germline CDR1 is ENHRY and CDR2 is SYGVKD. The chain uses TRBV10-3 and TRBJ2-7; 7 nucleotides agree with TRBD2. Sequenced material: PBMCs. This receptor was identified in a man aged 40-49 years in good health and CMV-seropositive. The CDR3 coding sequence is TGTGCCATCAATGGCGGGAGTTCCTACGAGCAGTACTTC. This sequence encodes CAINGGSSYEQYF.